The sequence of this T cell receptor beta chain was determined in a study of regulatory T cells in long-lasting Graves disease. Study-level findings and limits: Among persistent patients, a larger number of public clonotypes were shared (about 3,000) than among newly diagnosed patients (about 1,000). Persistent disease preferred TRBV28, TRBJ1-2 and TRBJ2-5.

The CDR3 loop spans 15 amino acids. The germline V gene has CDR1 PRHDT and CDR2 FYEKMQ (reference sequence). V gave up 5 bases and J gave up 5 bases; unmatched junction bases: 10. Time point meaning: newly diagnosed GD, antithyroid drugs for less than 3 months. Isolated PBMC RNA provided the starting material for the TCR library. This clonotype has ten or more counts. Its antigen remains unidentified. TCR beta libraries were built with iRepertoire HTBI primers and Arm-PCR of CDR3 regions. TCRdb analysed the multiplex PCR reads with MiXCR anew, one entry per CDR3 protein. This sample has over 300,000 distinct CDR3 sequences; roughly 16% occur once, and the top ten carry around a fifth.

The TCR sequence derives from a female donor with Graves disease. This sample comprised peripheral blood mononuclear cells (PBMCs), obtained at new diagnosis, from a patient treated with antithyroid drugs. This rearrangement joins TRBV13 to TRBJ1-2; TRBD1 agrees at 8 bases. As DNA, the CDR3 is TGTGCCAGCAGCGGATCCTCTCACAGGGGGTATGGCTACACCTTC. Translated, it gives CASSGSSHRGYGYTF.